Below, 17 T cell receptor beta chains from the same sample are listed, as sequenced in a study of T cells in Graves' hyperthyroidism and ophthalmopathy. RNA transcripts were the template for amplifying TCR beta CDR3 regions. A set of HTBI primers served as the primers for a first-round RT-PCR of the TCR CDR3. TCRdb reprocessed the multiplex PCR reads with MiXCR, giving one entry per CDR3 protein. Seen here are 400,000 or so distinct CDR3 sequences, roughly 15% observed once, and the top ten hold around a fifth. Sequenced sample: blood. These receptors were collected from a woman under 40 with Graves' ophthalmopathy.

This clonotype was detected ten times or more. The genes are TRBV20-1 and TRBJ2-1; 7 positions agree with TRBD2. In germline, CDR1 is DFQATT, CDR2 SNEGSKA (reference sequence). The J segment lost 1 base and the V segment lost 1 base, leaving 1 base of the junction unmatched. The CDR3 runs 14 residues. The CDR3 loop is CSARGTSSYNEQFF. The CDR3 DNA reads as TGCAGTGCTAGAGGGACTAGTTCCTACAATGAGCAGTTCTTC.

This clonotype was detected ten times or more. The chain couples TRBV2 to TRBJ1-1; D perhaps matches TRBD1 (5 bases). Germline CDR1 is SNHLY and CDR2 is FYNNEI. The CDR3 covers 15 residues. Trimming pared 8 bases from V and 7 bases from J, leaving 23 bases between. This CDR3 is CASALPAAGRVEAFF. The CDR3 DNA is TGTGCCAGCGCCCTCCCAGCGGCAGGGCGGGTTGAAGCTTTCTTT.

In this sample, this clonotype turned up many times. The V call is TRBV18, the J call TRBJ2-7; D may be TRBD1 or TRBD2 (5 bases each). This CDR3 contains 13 residues. The ends were cut back, 4 bases at V and 0 bases at J, with 7 bases in the middle. Per the germline V gene, CDR1 is KGHSH and CDR2 is LQKENI. The CDR3 DNA reads TGTGCCAGCTCACAGGGGAGCTCCTACGAGCAGTACTTC. Translated: CASSQGSSYEQYF.

This clonotype was recorded many times. V usage is TRBV6-1 and J usage is TRBJ1-1; tentatively, D is TRBD1 (6 bases). Germline V gene sequence: CDR1 MNHNS, CDR2 SASEGT. The CDR3 totals 12 residues. Trimming removed 11 bases from V and 1 base from J, with 11 bases in between. The CDR3 DNA follows: TGTGCCGGTAAGACAGGGAACACTGAAGCTTTCTTT. It specifies CAGKTGNTEAFF.

This clonotype was seen many times. The rearrangement uses TRBV2 and TRBJ1-6, with D possibly TRBD1 on 6 matching bases. CDR3 length equals 14 residues. Germline CDR1 SNHLY, CDR2 FYNNEI. With 6 bases removed from V and 3 bases from J, the gap between germline ends came to 9 bases. CDR3 sequence reads: CASSRTVYNSPLHF. In DNA form, the CDR3 reads TGTGCCAGCAGCAGGACAGTCTATAATTCACCCCTCCACTTT. Using reference TRBV2 and TRBJ1-6 for the parts outside the CDR3, the full variable domain is EPEVTQTPSHQVTQMGQEVILRCVPISNHLYFYWYRQILGQKVEFLVSFYNNEISEKSEIFDDQFSVERPDGSNFTLKIRSTKLEDSAMYFCASSRTVYNSPLHFGNGTRLTVT.

This clonotype was seen at least ten times. The V gene is TRBV28, the J gene TRBJ2-1, with D maybe TRBD1 (7 bases). The CDR3 is made up of 15 amino acids. CDR1 is MDHEN, CDR2 SYDVKM, per germline. Trimming shortened V by 6 bases and J by 1 base, and 13 bases separated the two germline ends. In DNA, the CDR3 is TGTGCCAGCAGGGGGGGACAGTTTTCCTACAATGAGCAGTTCTTC. Its protein product is CASRGGQFSYNEQFF.

V gene TRBV19 combines with J gene TRBJ1-2; TRBD1 might be the D (5 bases). Trimming took off 7 bases at V and 4 bases at J, with 7 bases between the two ends. The germline V gene encodes CDR1 LNHDA and CDR2 SQIVND (reference sequence). The CDR3 length is 11 residues. CDR3 in DNA: TGTGCCAGTACGGGGGGCTATGGCTACACCTTC. Translation: CASTGGYGYTF.

This clonotype was detected only a few times. This sequence joins TRBV5-8 and TRBJ1-2; D not resolved. Trimming stripped 5 bases from V and 7 bases from J, with 12 bases between. Looked up from germline, CDR1 is SGHTS and CDR2 is YDEGEE. CDR3 length: 12 residues. CDR3 amino acids: CASRLGNLGYTF. The CDR3 DNA follows: TGTGCCAGCAGGCTTGGGAACCTTGGCTACACCTTC.

This clonotype was picked up many times. The gene calls are TRBV3-1 and TRBJ2-7; D possibly corresponds to TRBD1 (5 bases). The germline gives CDR1 LGHDT, CDR2 YNNKEL (reference sequence). CDR3 size: 15 residues. With 4 bases removed from V and 3 bases from J, the gap between germline ends came to 16 bases. CDR3: CASSPVQGSVYEQYF. The CDR3 nucleotides read TGTGCCAGCAGCCCCGTCCAGGGTAGTGTCTACGAGCAGTACTTC.

This clonotype was detected ten times or more. The J gene is TRBJ2-1, the V gene TRBV10-3; D possibly corresponds to TRBD2 (5 bases). CDR1 is ENHRY and CDR2 is SYGVKD in the germline V gene. V was clipped by 3 bases and J by 0 bases, with 9 bases between them. The length of the CDR3 is 15 residues. Here the CDR3 reads CAISDEGSSYNEQFF. CDR3 DNA: TGTGCCATCAGTGATGAGGGAAGCTCCTACAATGAGCAGTTCTTC.

V is TRBV19 and J is TRBJ2-7, with D unresolved. The CDR3 extends over 15 amino acids. The V end lost 3 bases, the J end lost 3 bases, and 15 bases lay between the germline ends. Per the germline V gene, CDR1 is LNHDA and CDR2 is SQIVND (reference sequence). CDR3 loop: CASSMRRTEIYEQYF. In DNA form, the CDR3 reads TGTGCCAGTAGTATGCGGCGTACAGAGATCTACGAGCAGTACTTC.

This clonotype was found many times. V and J are TRBV11-3 and TRBJ1-1, with TRBD1 matching 9 bases. CDR3 size: 13 residues. Trimming cost V 7 bases and J 10 bases; bases outside gene matches: 10. Germline values: CDR1 SGHNT, CDR2 YENEEA. The CDR3 nucleotides read TGTGCCAGCATCGATACCGGGACAGGGACAGCTTTCTTT. Protein: CASIDTGTGTAFF.

The sample holds many counts of this clonotype. The chain is built from TRBV6-1 and TRBJ1-1; TRBD1 matches at 9 bases. CDR1 is MNHNS and CDR2 is SASEGT in the germline V gene. Trimming removed 5 bases from V and 7 bases from J; junction bases left unmatched: 8. This CDR3 comprises 14 residues. CDR3 region: CASSLDRGGGEAFF. In nucleotides, the CDR3 is TGTGCCAGCAGTCTGGACAGGGGAGGCGGTGAAGCTTTCTTT.

This clonotype was counted a few times. The chain employs TRBV25-1 and TRBJ2-1; 9 bases fit TRBD1. The CDR3 has 12 amino acids. Germline values: CDR1 MGHDK, CDR2 SYGVNS. DNA for the CDR3: TGTGCTAGGACAGGGGCCCACAATGAGCAGTTCTTC. Translated: CARTGAHNEQFF.

Ten or more counts support this clonotype. The CDR3 DNA is TGCAGTGCTAGAGAAGGCTGGGACACGCAGTATTTT. It is translated as CSAREGWDTQYF. The genes are TRBV20-1 and TRBJ2-3; possibly TRBD1 or TRBD2 for D (5 bases each). This CDR3 has 12 residues. CDR1 is DFQATT, CDR2 SNEGSKA, per germline (reference sequence). Trimming took off 0 bases at V and 9 bases at J, with 10 bases between the two ends.

This clonotype came up many times. The V call is TRBV11-2, the J call TRBJ2-5, with 10 bases fitting TRBD2. J was trimmed by 2 bases and V by 0 bases; bases with no gene match: 3. Per germline, CDR1 SGHAT and CDR2 FQNNGV. The CDR3 runs to 16 residues. CDR3 sequence (DNA): TGTGCCAGCAGCTTAGAACTAGCGGGGCCTCAAGAGACCCAGTACTTC. Protein sequence: CASSLELAGPQETQYF.

On this clonotype itself: One junction end disagrees with the germline gene, perhaps due to a read error. J is TRBJ2-7 and V is TRBV20-1, with 9 bases fitting TRBD2. The CDR3 sequence is 16 residues long. CDR1 is DFQATT and CDR2 is SNEGSKA in the germline V gene (reference sequence). CDR3 loop: CSARASGAFGFYEQYF. The DNA for the CDR3 is TGCAGTGCAAGAGCTAGCGGGGCTTTTGGTTTCTACGAGCAGTACTTC.